What follows describes a single TCR beta chain. Its antigen is not identified. Produced via immunoSEQ multiplex PCR; TCRdb's table is partial and in-frame only. The sample shows about 100,000 clones, 80% to 95% of them seen only once. This entry belongs to a study of T cell responses to AZD1222 COVID-19 vaccine. Study conclusions and caveats: Dominant CD4 TCR responses targeted spike regions 160-218 and 743-854. No day 14 peak samples; only post-peak repertoires were characterized. As reported, nearly half of all spike-specific TCRs target variant regions that are unmutated. Just a handful of AZD1222 recipients were seropositive at baseline.

Trimming cost V 0 bases and J 0 bases, with 17 bases left between them. CDR1 and CDR2 from the germline V gene are GTSNPN and SVGIG (reference sequence). CDR3 size: 17 residues. This receptor was identified in an adult who received the AZD1222 COVID-19 vaccine. The sequencing used peripheral blood, collected 28 days after the second AZD1222 dose. This chain joins TRBV30 and TRBJ2-5; the D gene is possibly TRBD2 (6 bases). The CDR3 DNA sequence: TGTGCCTGGAGTGTACTCCGGGACTCGACCCACCAAGAGACCCAGTACTTC. Residues: CAWSVLRDSTHQETQYF.